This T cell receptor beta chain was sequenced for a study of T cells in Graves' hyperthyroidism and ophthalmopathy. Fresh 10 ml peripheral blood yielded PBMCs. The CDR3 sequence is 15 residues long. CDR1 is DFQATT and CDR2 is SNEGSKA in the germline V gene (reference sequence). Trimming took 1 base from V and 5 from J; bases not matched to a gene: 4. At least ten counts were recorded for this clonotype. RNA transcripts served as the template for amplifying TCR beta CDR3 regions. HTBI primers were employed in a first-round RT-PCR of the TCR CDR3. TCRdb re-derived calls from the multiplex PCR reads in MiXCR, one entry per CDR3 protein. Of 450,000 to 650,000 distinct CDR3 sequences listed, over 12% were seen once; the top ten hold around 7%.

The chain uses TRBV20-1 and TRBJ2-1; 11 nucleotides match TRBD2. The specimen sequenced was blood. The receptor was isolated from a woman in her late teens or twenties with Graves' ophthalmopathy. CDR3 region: CSARVPTSGNNEQFF. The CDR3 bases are TGCAGTGCTAGAGTCCCGACTAGCGGGAACAATGAGCAGTTCTTC.